Below are 24 T cell receptor beta chains sequenced from a single sample in a study of T-cell reconstitution after alpha-beta-depleted transplantation in children. Preparation of the TCRbeta library involved a method that used unique molecular identifiers. Each CDR3 protein is one row after TCRdb ran MiXCR on the PCR reads. The table lists some 550,000 distinct CDR3 sequences, under 25% of them singletons, with roughly 14% in the top ten. Sequenced material: PBMCs, mostly from graft donor cells, taken 360 days after TCRalphabeta/CD19-depleted stem cell transplant. Receptors originate from a boy in the first two years of life who had a stem cell transplant for acute myeloid leukemia, so the T cells may come from the graft donor.

V gene TRBV29-1 combines with J gene TRBJ2-2; either TRBD1 or TRBD2 may supply D (5 bases each). Trimming shortened V by 5 bases and J by 2 bases, and 12 bases separated the two germline ends. Germline loops: CDR1 SQVTM, CDR2 ANQGSEA. This CDR3 is 14 amino acids long. Here the CDR3 DNA reads TGCAGCGTTACGGGGCCCTTTAACACCGGGGAGCTGTTTTTT. This encodes CSVTGPFNTGELFF.

In this sample, this clonotype turned up a few times. The chain has TRBV27 and TRBJ1-6; 10 bases line up with TRBD1. Germline assignment: CDR1 MNHEY and CDR2 SMNVEV (reference sequence). The ends lost 7 bases at V and 6 bases at J; junction bases unmatched: 3. CDR3 length: 14 residues. The CDR3 sequence is CASTRTGGNSPLHF. As DNA, the CDR3 is TGTGCCAGCACCAGGACAGGGGGTAATTCACCCCTCCACTTT.

The chain carries TRBV11-3 and TRBJ2-5; D could derive from TRBD1 or TRBD2 (7 bases each). Between the trimmed V and J ends, which lost 3 bases and 2 bases, there was a span of 13 bases. CDR1 and CDR2 from the germline V gene are SGHNT and YENEEA. The CDR3 runs to 15 residues. CDR3 sequence reads: CASSLGRGPQETQYF. CDR3 nucleotide sequence: TGTGCCAGCAGCTTGGGGAGGGGGCCTCAAGAGACCCAGTACTTC.

The chain uses TRBV20-1 and TRBJ1-4; D unclear. The length of the CDR3 is 15 residues. V was trimmed by 6 bases and J by 2 bases, leaving 16 bases between them. Germline V gene data show CDR1 as DFQATT and CDR2 as SNEGSKA (reference sequence). CDR3: CSASIPRLTNEKLFF. CDR3 sequence (DNA): TGCAGTGCAAGCATCCCTCGGTTGACTAATGAAAAACTGTTTTTT.

This clonotype has a handful of counts. This chain connects TRBV24-1 to TRBJ2-3; D uncertain. The germline V and J ends were trimmed by 5 bases and 2 bases, with 13 bases remaining between them. The germline gives CDR1 KGHDR, CDR2 SFDVKD. The CDR3 length is 15 residues. The CDR3 bases are TGTGCCACCAGTGTCCCGACACTACCCACAGATACGCAGTATTTT. Amino acid sequence: CATSVPTLPTDTQYF.

The chain carries TRBV6-2 or TRBV6-3 and TRBJ2-1, with D unresolved. Per germline, CDR1 MNHEY and CDR2 SVGEGT. The CDR3 consists of 12 residues. With 0 bases removed from V and 8 bases from J, the gap between germline ends came to 5 bases. The chain's CDR3 is CASSYSIDEQFF. DNA of the CDR3: TGTGCCAGCAGTTACTCGATCGATGAGCAGTTCTTC.

The chain is built from TRBV13 and TRBJ2-7, with a possible D match to TRBD2 (5 bases). This CDR3 is 15 amino acids long. The germline V gene encodes CDR1 PRHDT and CDR2 FYEKMQ (reference sequence). Trimming pared 0 bases from V and 2 bases from J, leaving 11 bases between. The CDR3 nucleotides read TGTGCCAGCAGCTTAGGCCTTGTGAGGGCCTACGAGCAGTACTTC. This sequence encodes CASSLGLVRAYEQYF.

At least ten counts were recorded for this clonotype. The chain employs TRBV5-1 and TRBJ2-1, with D possibly being TRBD1 (5 bases). CDR3 size: 16 residues. Germline V gene lookup returns CDR1 SGHRS and CDR2 YFSETQ. V was pared by 1 base and J by 4 bases, with 15 bases between. CDR3: CASSLFPQGSYNEQFF. In DNA form, the CDR3 reads TGCGCCAGCAGCTTGTTCCCCCAGGGTAGTTACAATGAGCAGTTCTTC. The full variable domain, its missing parts supplied by reference TRBV5-1 and TRBJ2-1, is KAGVTQTPRYLIKTRGQQVTLSCSPISGHRSVSWYQQTPGQGLQFLFEYFSETQRNKGNFPGRFSGRQFSNSRSEMNVSTLELGDSALYLCASSLFPQGSYNEQFFGPGTRLTVL.

This rearrangement joins TRBV12-3 or TRBV12-4 to TRBJ1-5, with D hard to call. The V end was cut by 2 bases, the J end by 7 bases, with 9 bases between. This CDR3 contains 13 residues. The CDR3 loop is CASSLSPCQPQHF. CDR3 DNA sequence: TGTGCCAGCAGTTTATCCCCCTGCCAGCCCCAGCATTTT.

This chain links TRBV29-1 with TRBJ2-5; TRBD1 matches at 7 bases. The V gene's germline CDR1 is SQVTM and CDR2 ANQGSEA. The CDR3 is 21 amino acids. Germline trimming cut 6 bases from V and 0 bases from J; bases unmatched to any gene: 28. The CDR3 coding sequence is TGCAGCGTCGACCTTCCGCGAAAGCTACCTGACGGGACAGAGTACCAAGAGACCCAGTACTTC. It yields the protein CSVDLPRKLPDGTEYQETQYF.

The chain uses TRBV7-2 and TRBJ2-7, with D possibly matching TRBD1 (6 bases). The V end lost 1 base, the J end lost 5 bases, and 18 bases lay between the germline ends. Germline V CDR1 and CDR2: SGHTA, FQGNSA. The CDR3 is 16 residues long. The CDR3 region has the DNA TGTGCCAGCAGCTTAGACCCGGGACAAACACGCCACGAGCAGTACTTC. This codes for CASSLDPGQTRHEQYF.

Turning to this clonotype: Sequence at one end of the junction differs from germline and may be a read error. The V call is TRBV4-3, the J call TRBJ1-1, with D maybe TRBD1 (5 bases). Germline lookup yields CDR1 LGHNA and CDR2 YSLEER. The CDR3 runs 13 residues. The CDR3 DNA reads as TGCGCCAGGAGCCAAGATCGGGGGACTGAAGCTTTCTTT. Its protein product is CARSQDRGTEAFF.

This clonotype was counted at least ten times. V and J are TRBV12-3 or TRBV12-4 and TRBJ1-2; no reliable D call. The CDR3 is 15 residues long. V lost 3 bases to trimming and J lost 5 bases, with 16 bases between them. CDR3 nucleotide sequence: TGTGCCAGCAGTTTCTCCTCGGTTGGGAGGTATGGCTACACCTTC. The encoded protein is CASSFSSVGRYGYTF.

The chain links TRBV7-9 to TRBJ2-7; a possible D gene is TRBD1 (6 bases). The CDR3 runs 13 residues. Between the trimmed V and J ends, which lost 3 bases and 5 bases, there was a span of 11 bases. CDR1 is SEHNR and CDR2 is FQNEAQ in the germline V gene (reference sequence). The CDR3 is CASSLKGVDEQYF. CDR3 DNA sequence: TGTGCCAGCAGCTTGAAGGGGGTGGACGAGCAGTACTTC.

The sample holds many counts of this clonotype. The genes are TRBV21-1 and TRBJ2-7; TRBD1 is taken as the D call from the table, unchecked against the DNA. TRBV21-1 corresponds to a pseudogene. This CDR3 spans 12 amino acids. The CDR3 nucleotides read TGTGCCAGCAGGAAACAGGGTGGGGAGCAGTACGTC. It translates to CASRKQGGEQYV.

This clonotype has ten or more counts. The V and J genes are TRBV7-6 and TRBJ1-1, with D unclear. Germline-derived CDR1 and CDR2 are SGHVS and FNYEAQ. CDR3 length: 15 residues. Trimming took off 1 base at V and 4 bases at J, with 13 bases between the two ends. The CDR3 here is CASSLGGSQITEAFF. The CDR3 DNA reads as TGTGCCAGCAGCTTAGGCGGGAGTCAGATCACTGAAGCTTTCTTT.

The chain links TRBV6-1 to TRBJ2-1, with 10 positions matching TRBD2. The junction had 1 base not matched to a gene; V was cut back by 8 bases and J by 0 bases. This CDR3 is built from 14 residues. Germline V gene data show CDR1 as MNHNS and CDR2 as SASEGT. This CDR3 is CASLAGGSYNEQFF. The CDR3 DNA follows: TGTGCCAGCTTAGCGGGGGGCTCCTACAATGAGCAGTTCTTC.

The J gene is TRBJ2-7, the V gene TRBV11-2; 9 positions agree with TRBD1. Per germline, CDR1 SGHAT and CDR2 FQNNGV. CDR3 length: 18 residues. Trimming at V came to 1 base and at J to 1 base, leaving 11 bases not matched to a gene. This CDR3 reads CASSLGSDYGTGSYEQYF. The CDR3 DNA reads TGTGCCAGCAGCTTAGGGTCGGATTATGGGACAGGGTCCTACGAGCAGTACTTC.

This chain uses TRBV5-1 with TRBJ2-3, with D possibly being TRBD2 (5 bases). The length of the CDR3 is 16 residues. In germline, CDR1 is SGHRS, CDR2 YFSETQ. V lost 0 bases, J lost 4 bases, and 15 bases lay in between. The CDR3: CASSLAGGGRPDTQYF. CDR3 bases: TGCGCCAGCAGCTTGGCCGGCGGAGGACGACCAGATACGCAGTATTTT.

The chain has TRBV6-1 and TRBJ2-1; 8 bases line up with TRBD2. J lost 0 bases, V lost 5 bases, and 15 bases had no gene match. Germline lookup yields CDR1 MNHNS and CDR2 SASEGT. The CDR3 length is 19 residues. This CDR3 reads CASSLWRGVDLSSYNEQFF. In DNA form, the CDR3 reads TGTGCCAGCAGTCTCTGGCGGGGGGTTGATTTAAGCTCCTACAATGAGCAGTTCTTC.

The chain carries TRBV20-1 and TRBJ2-3; 10 positions agree with TRBD2. The CDR3 is 16 residues long. CDR1 and CDR2 (germline): DFQATT, SNEGSKA (reference sequence). J lost 3 bases, V lost 3 bases, and 9 bases had no gene match. This CDR3 reads CSAREGLAGETDTQYF. CDR3 coding DNA: TGCAGTGCTAGGGAGGGCCTAGCGGGGGAAACAGATACGCAGTATTTT.

The rearrangement joins TRBV28 to TRBJ2-2; no reliable D call. Germline CDR1 is MDHEN and CDR2 is SYDVKM. The length of the CDR3 is 15 residues. V lost 6 bases and J 0 bases, leaving 11 bases between the germline ends. CDR3 DNA sequence: TGTGCCAGCAGGGAACAGTGGTCGAACACCGGGGAGCTGTTTTTT. This codes for CASREQWSNTGELFF.

Note on this clonotype: The junction differs from germline at one of its ends, possibly a read error. The genes are TRBV23-1 and TRBJ2-7; 9 bases agree with TRBD2. TRBV23-1 is treated as an ORF (open reading frame) with a function not yet certain. This CDR3 region has 17 residues. For the CDR3, the DNA is TGTGCCAGCAGTCCCAGACTAGCGGCCTTAGGATACTACGAGCAGTACTTC. Translating it yields CASSPRLAALGYYEQYF.

In its sample, this clonotype was seen a few times. The CDR3 spells CASSFPGQGHGYTF. The DNA of the CDR3 is TGTGCCAGCAGCTTCCCGGGACAGGGACATGGCTACACCTTC. The V and J genes are TRBV12-3 or TRBV12-4 and TRBJ1-2; 9 bases map to TRBD1. CDR3 length equals 14 residues. Germline trimming cut 6 bases from V and 6 bases from J; bases unmatched to any gene: 8.